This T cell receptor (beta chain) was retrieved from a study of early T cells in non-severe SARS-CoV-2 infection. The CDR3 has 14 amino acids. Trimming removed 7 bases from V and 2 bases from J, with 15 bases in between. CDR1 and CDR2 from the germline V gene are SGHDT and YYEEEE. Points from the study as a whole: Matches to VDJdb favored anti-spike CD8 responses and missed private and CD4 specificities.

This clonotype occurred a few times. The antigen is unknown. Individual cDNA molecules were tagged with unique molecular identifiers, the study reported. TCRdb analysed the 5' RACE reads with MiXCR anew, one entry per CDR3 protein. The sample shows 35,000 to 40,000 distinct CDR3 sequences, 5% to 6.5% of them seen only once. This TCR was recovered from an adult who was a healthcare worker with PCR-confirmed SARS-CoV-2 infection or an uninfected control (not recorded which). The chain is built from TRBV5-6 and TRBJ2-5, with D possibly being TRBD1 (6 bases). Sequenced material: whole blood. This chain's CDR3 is CASEQGWRQETQYF. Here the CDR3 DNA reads TGTGCCAGCGAACAGGGATGGAGGCAAGAGACCCAGTACTTC. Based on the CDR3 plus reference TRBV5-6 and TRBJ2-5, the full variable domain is DAGVTQSPTHLIKTRGQQVTLRCSPKSGHDTVSWYQQALGQGPQFIFQYYEEEERQRGNFPDRFSGHQFPNYSSELNVNALLLGDSALYLCASEQGWRQETQYFGPGTRLLVL.